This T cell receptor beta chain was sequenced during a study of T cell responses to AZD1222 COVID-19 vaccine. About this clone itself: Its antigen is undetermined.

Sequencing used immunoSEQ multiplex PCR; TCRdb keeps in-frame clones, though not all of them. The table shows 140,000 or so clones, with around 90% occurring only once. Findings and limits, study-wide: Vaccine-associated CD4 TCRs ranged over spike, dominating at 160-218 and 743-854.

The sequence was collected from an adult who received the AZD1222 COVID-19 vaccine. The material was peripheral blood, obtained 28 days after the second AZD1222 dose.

The CDR3: CAWSVPGQGRRVAALHF. In nucleotides, the CDR3 is TGTGCCTGGAGTGTACCGGGACAGGGAAGACGGGTAGCGGCCCTCCACTTT. The chain is built from TRBV30 and TRBJ1-6, with 9 nucleotides matching TRBD1. Trimming cost V 0 bases and J 14 bases; bases outside gene matches: 17. Germline CDR1 reads GTSNPN; CDR2 reads SVGIG (reference sequence). The CDR3 runs to 17 residues.